These 30 T cell receptor beta chains originate from one sample sequenced in a study of blood T cell repertoires in COVID-19. Sequencing was performed with immunoSEQ multiplex PCR; in TCRdb, only in-frame clones are kept and a portion is missing. Of about 190,000 clones listed, around 80% are singletons. Material: peripheral blood. These receptors originate from a man aged 25-45 years with active or convalescent COVID-19.

The rearrangement uses TRBV7-9 and TRBJ1-2; 7 nucleotides align to TRBD1. Germline CDR1 is SEHNR and CDR2 is FQNEAQ (reference sequence). This CDR3 contains 14 residues. Unmatched junction bases numbered 6, after V lost 7 bases and J lost 1 base. The CDR3 sequence: CASNDQGVNYGYTF. The CDR3 DNA reads as TGTGCCAGCAACGATCAGGGGGTTAACTATGGCTACACCTTC.

The genes are TRBV24-1 and TRBJ2-1, with a tentative D call TRBD1 (6 bases). There are 17 residues in the CDR3. V gave up 2 bases and J gave up 5 bases, with 18 bases separating them. The germline gives CDR1 KGHDR, CDR2 SFDVKD. The DNA for the CDR3 is TGTGCCACCAGTGATTCAGGGGCAGCGGAGAGGGACAATGAGCAGTTCTTC. Protein sequence: CATSDSGAAERDNEQFF.

This rearrangement joins TRBV18 to TRBJ2-7, with 7 bases that match TRBD1. The J segment lost 7 bases and the V segment lost 1 base, leaving 13 bases of the junction unmatched. Germline-derived CDR1 and CDR2 are KGHSH and LQKENI. The CDR3 sequence is 16 residues long. CDR3 nucleotide sequence: TGTGCCAGCTCACCACTTGAGAGACAGGGAAAAACAGAGCAGTACTTC. This gives the protein CASSPLERQGKTEQYF. Looking up the rest from reference TRBV18 and TRBJ2-7 gives the full variable domain: NAGVMQNPRHLVRRRGQEARLRCSPMKGHSHVYWYRQLPEEGLKFMVYLQKENIIDESGMPKERFSAEFPKEGPSILRIQQVVRGDSAAYFCASSPLERQGKTEQYFGPGTRLTVT.

Note on this clone: The sample has other DNA sequences that encode this CDR3 too. This sequence joins TRBV19 and TRBJ1-1; possibly TRBD1 for D (5 bases). Germline CDR1 and CDR2: LNHDA and SQIVND (reference sequence). V lost 4 bases, J lost 1 base, and 10 bases lay in between. This CDR3 is built from 14 residues. The DNA of the CDR3 is TGTGCCAGTAGTACCCTAACAGGGAACACTGAAGCTTTCTTT. Translation: CASSTLTGNTEAFF. The whole variable domain, remainder taken from reference TRBV19 and TRBJ1-1, is DGGITQSPKYLFRKEGQNVTLSCEQNLNHDAMYWYRQDPGQGLRLIYYSQIVNDFQKGDIAEGYSVSREKKESFPLTVTSAQKNPTAFYLCASSTLTGNTEAFFGQGTRLTVV.

The chain couples TRBV9 to TRBJ2-7, with 9 bases lining up with TRBD1. Germline V lookup: CDR1 SGDLS, CDR2 YYNGEE. The CDR3 contains 16 residues. V lost 0 bases, J lost 3 bases, and 7 bases stayed unmatched. The CDR3, as DNA: TGTGCCAGCAGCGTAGGAGGGGGACAGGGCAGCTACGAGCAGTACTTC. This encodes CASSVGGGQGSYEQYF.

V and J are TRBV29-1 and TRBJ2-7, with D possibly TRBD1 on 6 matching bases. The CDR3 is 14 amino acids. Trimming left V 4 bases short and J 5 bases short, with 18 bases between. Germline V gene sequence: CDR1 SQVTM, CDR2 ANQGSEA. The CDR3 region is CSVARRDKGDEQYF. The CDR3 bases are TGCAGCGTTGCCCGCCGGGACAAGGGGGACGAGCAGTACTTC.

The chain recombines TRBV18 with TRBJ2-7; TRBD1 matches at 7 bases. CDR1 is KGHSH, CDR2 LQKENI, per germline. The CDR3 runs to 14 residues. V was pared by 2 bases and J by 5 bases, with 6 bases of the junction left unmatched. In nucleotides, the CDR3 is TGTGCCAGCTCACCAATTTCAGGGGGTCACGAGCAGTACGTC. It codes for CASSPISGGHEQYV.

This sequence joins TRBV6-1 and TRBJ1-2; 7 bases align to TRBD1. With 3 bases clipped from V and 4 bases from J, the junction kept 8 bases outside the gene matches. The germline V gene encodes CDR1 MNHNS and CDR2 SASEGT. The CDR3 contains 15 residues. This chain's CDR3 is CASSDDRDQSYGYTF. The CDR3 nucleotides read TGTGCCAGCAGTGACGACAGGGACCAAAGCTATGGCTACACCTTC.

In its sample, this clone was seen a few times. This chain links TRBV6-1 with TRBJ2-1, with TRBD2 identical over 9 bases. The CDR3 sequence is 14 residues long. Trimming at V came to 1 base and at J to 14 bases, leaving 9 bases not matched to a gene. Germline V CDR1 and CDR2: MNHNS, SASEGT. This chain's CDR3 is CASSEGRREGLKFF. The CDR3 bases are TGTGCCAGCAGTGAAGGAAGGCGGGAGGGCCTTAAGTTCTTC.

The chain employs TRBV12-3 or TRBV12-4 and TRBJ1-1, with TRBD1 identical over 9 bases. Unmatched junction bases numbered 3, after V lost 6 bases and J lost 4 bases. The CDR3 is 13 residues long. The CDR3: CASRGQGATEAFF. DNA of the CDR3: TGTGCCAGCAGGGGACAGGGTGCCACTGAAGCTTTCTTT.

V gene TRBV5-1 combines with J gene TRBJ1-5; no reliable D call. The CDR3 extends over 15 amino acids. Trimming removed 1 base from V and 7 bases from J, with 15 bases in between. Germline V gives CDR1 SGHRS, CDR2 YFSETQ. This CDR3 reads CASSLLPAAGQPQHF. Written as DNA, the CDR3 is TGCGCCAGCAGCTTGTTGCCGGCGGCGGGCCAGCCCCAGCATTTT.

The chain links TRBV12-5 to TRBJ1-5, with 8 bases that match TRBD1. Germline V gene sequence: CDR1 LGHNT, CDR2 FRNRAP. With 6 bases clipped from V and 2 bases from J, the junction kept 6 bases outside the gene matches. The CDR3 spans 15 residues. The CDR3 DNA is TGTGCTAGTGGACGGCCGGGACAGGGCAATCAGCCCCAGCATTTT. Translation: CASGRPGQGNQPQHF.

The chain is built from TRBV18 and TRBJ1-1, with a tentative D call TRBD1 (5 bases). V was shortened by 6 bases and J by 5 bases, with 19 bases between the two germline ends. The germline CDR1 and CDR2 sequences are KGHSH and LQKENI. This CDR3 comprises 15 residues. The CDR3 loop is CASSLDPNSGTEAFF. DNA for the CDR3: TGTGCCAGCTCCCTCGACCCAAACTCAGGGACTGAAGCTTTCTTT.

This chain connects TRBV3-1 (or the pseudogene TRBV3-2) to TRBJ1-3; possibly TRBD1 for D (5 bases). Germline V gene lookup returns CDR1 LGHDT and CDR2 YNNKEL (reference sequence). V lost 1 base and J lost 4, with 20 bases in between. This CDR3 contains 18 residues. CDR3 sequence (DNA): TGTGCCAGCAGCCAAGGGTCCGGAGGGGCCGGTATCGGAAACACCATATATTTT. Translating gives CASSQGSGGAGIGNTIYF.

This clone turned up a few times. The V gene is TRBV30, the J gene TRBJ1-1; TRBD1 is a possible D gene (5 bases). This CDR3 has 14 amino acids. The V end lost 7 bases, the J end lost 4 bases, and 19 bases lay between the germline ends. Germline lookup yields CDR1 GTSNPN and CDR2 SVGIG (reference sequence). The CDR3 DNA reads as TGTGCCTCCCGAGGCAGAGGGGAGGGCACTGAAGCTTTCTTT. As protein: CASRGRGEGTEAFF.

V and J are TRBV3-1 (or the pseudogene TRBV3-2) and TRBJ2-2; 11 nucleotides agree with TRBD2. CDR3 length: 16 residues. Germline CDR1 is LGHDT and CDR2 is YNNKEL (reference sequence). The V and J ends lost 5 bases and 1 base, in that order; junction bases with no gene match: 3. Written as DNA, the CDR3 is TGTGCCAGCAGCGTAACTAGCGGGAGGAACACCGGGGAGCTGTTTTTT. Its protein is CASSVTSGRNTGELFF.

The rearrangement uses TRBV6-5 and TRBJ1-2; no clear D. The V gene lost 6 bases and the J gene lost 4 bases, with 18 bases spanning the gap. This CDR3 region has 15 residues. In germline, CDR1 is MNHEY, CDR2 SVGAGI. The CDR3 DNA is TGTGCCAGCAGATCCCAGGCAGGCGTCTCCTATGGCTACACCTTC. Translated, it gives CASRSQAGVSYGYTF.

The rearrangement joins TRBV5-1 to TRBJ1-2, with 8 bases that match TRBD1. Germline CDR1 is SGHRS and CDR2 is YFSETQ. Trimming took 6 bases from V and 8 from J; bases not matched to a gene: 6. The CDR3 consists of 12 residues. The CDR3 loop reads CASTTGVGGYTF. For the CDR3, the DNA is TGCGCCAGCACGACAGGGGTAGGAGGCTACACCTTC.

This clone was counted once. The chain joins TRBV2 to TRBJ1-1; 12 nucleotides match TRBD1. Per the germline V gene, CDR1 is SNHLY and CDR2 is FYNNEI. J lost 1 base, V lost 6 bases, and 6 bases had no gene match. The CDR3 has 16 amino acids. CDR3 sequence: CASSGTGGITNTEAFF. For the CDR3, the DNA is TGTGCCAGCAGCGGGACAGGGGGCATTACGAACACTGAAGCTTTCTTT. The full variable domain, with the rest looked up from reference TRBV2 and TRBJ1-1, is EPEVTQTPSHQVTQMGQEVILRCVPISNHLYFYWYRQILGQKVEFLVSFYNNEISEKSEIFDDQFSVERPDGSNFTLKIRSTKLEDSAMYFCASSGTGGITNTEAFFGQGTRLTVV.

V is TRBV14 and J is TRBJ1-6, with D tentatively TRBD1 (6 bases). The CDR3 length is 18 residues. Germline CDR1 and CDR2: SGHDN and FVKESK. Trimming removed 2 bases from V and 0 bases from J, with 14 bases in between. The CDR3 sequence: CASSQKHRDLSYNSPLHF. DNA of the CDR3: TGTGCCAGCAGCCAAAAACACAGGGACCTCTCCTATAATTCACCCCTCCACTTT. Complete variable domain (other parts from reference TRBV14 and TRBJ1-6): EAGVTQFPSHSVIEKGQTVTLRCDPISGHDNLYWYRRVMGKEIKFLLHFVKESKQDESGMPNNRFLAERTGGTYSTLKVQPAELEDSGVYFCASSQKHRDLSYNSPLHFGNGTRLTVT.

The chain combines TRBV1 with TRBJ1-2; the table gives TRBD1 as D, unverified against the DNA. TRBV1 is a pseudogene segment. CDR3 length: 16 residues. CDR3 nucleotides: TGCACCAGCAGCCAACTCCGCAGGGGCTTCGACTATGGCTACACCTTC. It is translated as CTSSQLRRGFDYGYTF.

This chain links TRBV2 with TRBJ2-7, with 13 bases identical to TRBD2. The CDR3 length is 13 residues. Germline V gene lookup returns CDR1 SNHLY and CDR2 FYNNEI. V shed 6 bases and J 8 bases; nucleotides not matched to a gene: 4. CDR3 loop: CASRGLAGPKQYF. The DNA for the CDR3 is TGTGCCAGCAGGGGACTAGCGGGACCTAAGCAGTACTTC.

The V gene is TRBV5-1, the J gene TRBJ2-5; D gene uncertain. This CDR3 has 14 residues. Between the trimmed V and J ends, which lost 2 bases and 2 bases, there was a span of 10 bases. Germline assignment: CDR1 SGHRS and CDR2 YFSETQ. CDR3 sequence reads: CASSLTPSQETQYF. The CDR3 DNA sequence: TGCGCCAGCAGCTTAACCCCTAGTCAAGAGACCCAGTACTTC.

The rearrangement links TRBV11-2 to TRBJ2-7; no reliable D call. V lost 1 base to trimming and J lost 5 bases, with 15 bases between them. The CDR3 spans 15 residues. Germline-derived CDR1 and CDR2 are SGHAT and FQNNGV. As DNA, the CDR3 is TGTGCCAGCAGCTTAGGGGCTACACTCTGGGACGAGCAGTACTTC. Amino acid sequence: CASSLGATLWDEQYF.

V gene TRBV6-4 combines with J gene TRBJ2-1, with D unclear. Trimming removed 0 bases at V and 9 bases at J, with 9 bases between. Germline V gene data show CDR1 as MRHNA and CDR2 as SNTAGT. The CDR3 is 13 residues long. CDR3 amino acids: CASSDSRLSEQFF. CDR3 nucleotides: TGTGCCAGCAGTGACTCTCGTCTTAGTGAGCAGTTCTTC.

The rearrangement joins TRBV30 to TRBJ2-2; D possibly corresponds to TRBD1 (6 bases). This CDR3 spans 13 amino acids. From germline, CDR1 is GTSNPN and CDR2 SVGIG (reference sequence). Trimming pared 5 bases from V and 5 bases from J, leaving 12 bases between. In nucleotides, the CDR3 is TGTGCCTGGGATCAGGGGTGGACCGGGGAGCTGTTTTTT. This gives the protein CAWDQGWTGELFF.

V usage is TRBV7-9 and J usage is TRBJ2-3, with D uncertain. The length of the CDR3 is 14 residues. Germline values: CDR1 SEHNR, CDR2 FQNEAQ (reference sequence). The V end lost 2 bases, the J end lost 5 bases, and 11 bases lay between the germline ends. This CDR3 is CASSLIEEGDTQYF. The CDR3 DNA is TGTGCCAGCAGCTTAATTGAGGAAGGAGATACGCAGTATTTT. The full variable domain, in which reference TRBV7-9 and TRBJ2-3 provide the parts outside the CDR3, is DTGVSQNPRHKITKRGQNVTFRCDPISEHNRLYWYRQTLGQGPEFLTYFQNEAQLEKSRLLSDRFSAERPKGSFSTLEIQRTEQGDSAMYLCASSLIEEGDTQYFGPGTRLTVL.

The J gene is TRBJ1-2, the V gene TRBV9; D might be TRBD1 (5 bases). V lost 0 bases, J lost 2 bases, and 11 bases lay in between. Germline V lookup: CDR1 SGDLS, CDR2 YYNGEE. CDR3 size: 15 residues. CDR3 residues: CASSVELTANYGYTF. The CDR3 DNA follows: TGTGCCAGCAGCGTAGAGCTGACAGCCAACTATGGCTACACCTTC.

The count of this clone is one. The genes are TRBV12-3 or TRBV12-4 and TRBJ1-5, with a weak D call TRBD1 (5 bases). The CDR3 loop spans 13 amino acids. Trimming left V 10 bases short and J 3 bases short, with 13 bases between. CDR3 nucleotides: TGTGCCACCAGCAGGGTAGACAATCAGCCCCAGCATTTT. This encodes CATSRVDNQPQHF.

The chain recombines TRBV11-2 with TRBJ1-4, with 7 bases aligning to TRBD1. This CDR3 is built from 12 residues. Germline V gene lookup returns CDR1 SGHAT and CDR2 FQNNGV. The ends lost 4 bases at V and 7 bases at J; junction bases unmatched: 0. CDR3 protein: CASSWDSEKLFF. In nucleotides, the CDR3 is TGTGCCAGCAGCTGGGACAGTGAAAAACTGTTTTTT.